A single count supports the clone carrying this T cell receptor beta chain. As handled by the study authors: Cell counts per sample came from amplifying reference gene primers. Sequencing used immunoSEQ multiplex PCR; TCRdb keeps in-frame clones, though not all of them. V, J and clone size derive from that table, while D and trimming were established from the DNA sequence. The sample lists about 75,000 clones; 85% to 90% were seen once. The sample originates from a study of blood T cell repertoires in COVID-19. Study-wide context: Samples of COVID-19 (acute and convalescent) were obtained from the United States, Italy and Spain. T cells, B-cell-depleted T cells, or PBMCs provided the cDNA or gDNA that served as material.

This clonotype originated in a human donor in a cohort sampled during active COVID-19. The material sequenced was peripheral blood.

The CDR3 region is CASSLRLASEQYF. The CDR3, as DNA: TGTGCCAGCAGTTTACGACTAGCCTCCGAGCAGTACTTC. The rearrangement uses TRBV27 and TRBJ2-7; 7 positions match TRBD2. Germline CDR1 reads MNHEY; CDR2 reads SMNVEV (reference sequence). The CDR3 runs 13 residues. The V segment lost 2 bases and the J segment 6 bases; nucleotides outside the gene matches: 4.